This TCR beta chain was found in a study of blood T cell repertoires in COVID-19. Study as a whole: Specimens from acute and convalescent COVID-19 originated in the United States, Italy and Spain. The analysed material was cDNA or gDNA that came from T cells, B-cell-depleted T cells, or PBMCs.

Per the study methods: Estimated nucleated cell counts came from reference gene primer amplification. Using immunoSEQ multiplex PCR, the repertoire was profiled, and TCRdb retains in-frame clones only, with some absent. V and J calls and clone size follow that table, whereas D and trimming were derived from the DNA. The sample holds 91,000 or so clones; around 84% are singletons and the top ten take 10% to 15%. The TCR was taken from an older woman in a cohort sampled during active or convalescent COVID-19. The sample taken for sequencing was peripheral blood.

The CDR3 DNA is TGTGCCAGCAGTTTGTCCGCGGACACTGAAGCTTTCTTT. Its translation is CASSLSADTEAFF. V is TRBV6-5 and J is TRBJ1-1; D uncertain. From germline, CDR1 is MNHEY and CDR2 SVGAGI. The CDR3 has 13 amino acids. V shed 4 bases and J shed 3 bases, with 9 bases lying between them.